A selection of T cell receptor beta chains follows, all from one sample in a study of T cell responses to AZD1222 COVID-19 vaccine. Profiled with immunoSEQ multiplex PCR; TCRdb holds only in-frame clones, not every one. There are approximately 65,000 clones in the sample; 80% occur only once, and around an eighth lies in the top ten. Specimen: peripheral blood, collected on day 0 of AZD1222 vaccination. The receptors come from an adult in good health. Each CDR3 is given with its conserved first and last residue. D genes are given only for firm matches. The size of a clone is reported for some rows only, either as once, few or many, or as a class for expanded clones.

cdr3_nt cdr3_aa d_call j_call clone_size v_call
TGTGCCAGCAGGCCAAAGGGGGGACCGAAGGACACTGAAGCTTTCTTT CASRPKGGPKDTEAFF . TRBJ1-1 . TRBV7-9
TGTGCCACCAGTGATTTGGTGGGTGGCTACACCTTC CATSDLVGGYTF . TRBJ1-2 . TRBV24-1
TGTGCCAGCAACCCCTCCGGGACAGGTAGTGGCTACACCTTC CASNPSGTGSGYTF TRBD1 TRBJ1-2 . TRBV6-2/TRBV6-3
TGTGCCAGCCGAGTCGGGACAGGGGCACGAAATTCACCCCTCCACTTT CASRVGTGARNSPLHF TRBD1 TRBJ1-6 . TRBV7-2
TGTGCCAGCAGCTTGTGGGATTCTGGAAACACCATATATTTT CASSLWDSGNTIYF . TRBJ1-3 . TRBV7-2
TGTGCCTGGAGTGGGGGTTTCTCCTACGAGCAGTACTTC CAWSGGFSYEQYF . TRBJ2-7 . TRBV30
TGTGCCAGCAGTGCGGGGGTTCGTGGAGGGGTCCAAGAGACCCAGTACTTC CASSAGVRGGVQETQYF . TRBJ2-5 . TRBV6-1
TGTGCCAGCAGTGAATCTAGAGGGGGCACCTATGGCTACACCTTC CASSESRGGTYGYTF TRBD1 TRBJ1-2 few TRBV25-1
TGTGCCTGGACCCGACAGGGATCTGGGTTTGAGCAGTACTTC CAWTRQGSGFEQYF TRBD1 TRBJ2-7 . TRBV30
TGTGCCAGCAGTGGCCGCATTCGTGAGGGCTCCTATGGCTACACCTTC CASSGRIREGSYGYTF . TRBJ1-2 . TRBV25-1
TGTGCCAGCAGTAAGTCGGCCGAATCACCCCTCCACTTT CASSKSAESPLHF . TRBJ1-6 few TRBV6-2/TRBV6-3
TGTGCCTGGAAAACAGGGTTAAGCGATAATTCACCCCTCCACTTT CAWKTGLSDNSPLHF . TRBJ1-6 few TRBV30
TGTGCCAGCAGCTACGACAGGGGTTCCTACAATGAGCAGTTCTTC CASSYDRGSYNEQFF TRBD1 TRBJ2-1 once TRBV13
TGTGCCTGGAGGGAGGGCGGGGGGCTTAAGCAGTTCTTC CAWREGGGLKQFF TRBD2 TRBJ2-1 . TRBV30